This entry concerns a single T cell receptor (beta chain). Sample-barcoded 5' priming and a J-beta primer mix drove a second PCR of roughly 6 to 12 cycles. TCRdb re-derived calls from the 5' RACE reads in MiXCR, one entry per CDR3 protein. This table has more than 1.4 million distinct CDR3 sequences, roughly 40% appearing once. The CDR3 sequence is 15 residues long. The V end was cut by 0 bases, the J end by 4 bases, with 12 bases between. Germline values: CDR1 SGHAT, CDR2 FQNNGV. This record belongs to a study of blood T cells in healthy people across ages. Sequencing used blood. The sequence came from a woman aged 18-29 years in good health. This chain links TRBV11-2 with TRBJ1-2; weak D call: TRBD1 (5 bases). CDR3 region: CASSLDRSGVYGYTF. Here the CDR3 DNA reads TGTGCCAGCAGCTTAGACCGCTCGGGGGTCTATGGCTACACCTTC.